The rows below give T cell receptor beta chains drawn from one sample of a study of early T cells in non-severe SARS-CoV-2 infection. Each CDR3 protein gets one entry after TCRdb re-called the 5' RACE reads with MiXCR. Among around 67,000 distinct CDR3 sequences listed, about an eighth were seen once. Sequences were obtained from whole blood. The origin of the receptors is an adult who was a healthcare worker with PCR-confirmed SARS-CoV-2 infection or an uninfected control (not recorded which). CDR3s include the opening cysteine and the closing phenylalanine or tryptophan. Fields, in order: V gene, clone size, J gene, D gene, CDR3 DNA, CDR3 protein. The D gene is left open where the match is weak. The size field is filled for only some rows; it gives once, few, many or a size class.

v_call: TRBV6-2/TRBV6-3; clone_size: -; j_call: TRBJ2-2; d_call: -; cdr3_nt: TGTGCCAGCAGTTACTCGAAAGGGGGGGCGAACACCGGGGAGCTGTTTTTT; cdr3_aa: CASSYSKGGANTGELFF
v_call: TRBV3-1; clone_size: -; j_call: TRBJ2-7; d_call: TRBD1; cdr3_nt: TGTGCCAGCAGCCAAATGAGACAGGGGGCCGAGCAGTACTTC; cdr3_aa: CASSQMRQGAEQYF
v_call: TRBV10-3; clone_size: many; j_call: TRBJ2-1; d_call: TRBD2; cdr3_nt: TGTGCCACCGGAGCGGGAGGGGATGAGCAGTTCTTC; cdr3_aa: CATGAGGDEQFF
v_call: TRBV11-2; clone_size: few; j_call: TRBJ2-1; d_call: TRBD2; cdr3_nt: TGTGCCAGCAGCCCAATAGCGGGAGGGCCTTTCAATGAGCAGTTCTTC; cdr3_aa: CASSPIAGGPFNEQFF
v_call: TRBV5-1; clone_size: -; j_call: TRBJ2-5; d_call: TRBD1; cdr3_nt: TGCGCCAGCAGCGACGGACAGGGGTTAGGTGAGACCCAGTACTTC; cdr3_aa: CASSDGQGLGETQYF
v_call: TRBV7-2; clone_size: -; j_call: TRBJ2-5; d_call: -; cdr3_nt: TGTGCCAGCAGCCGGACTCGAGGGACACCTACGGAGACCCAGTACTTC; cdr3_aa: CASSRTRGTPTETQYF
v_call: TRBV12-3/TRBV12-4; clone_size: few; j_call: TRBJ1-6; d_call: -; cdr3_nt: TGTGCCAGCAGTTCGACCCGGGGGCAGGTTTCACCCCTCCACTTT; cdr3_aa: CASSSTRGQVSPLHF
v_call: TRBV18; clone_size: many; j_call: TRBJ2-1; d_call: -; cdr3_nt: TGTGCCAGCTCATTTGGAGAACCCTCCTACAATGAGCAGTTCTTC; cdr3_aa: CASSFGEPSYNEQFF
v_call: TRBV6-1; clone_size: many; j_call: TRBJ1-6; d_call: -; cdr3_nt: TGTGCCAGCAGTCCGGAATGGGGTTCCCTCCACTTT; cdr3_aa: CASSPEWGSLHF
v_call: TRBV5-6; clone_size: -; j_call: TRBJ2-7; d_call: TRBD1; cdr3_nt: TGTGCCAGCAGCCCTAGCACAGGGGGAGGCGAGCAGTACTTC; cdr3_aa: CASSPSTGGGEQYF
v_call: TRBV12-5; clone_size: few; j_call: TRBJ2-3; d_call: TRBD2; cdr3_nt: TGTGCTAGTGGTTTAGCGGGAGTCATTGATACGCAGTATTTT; cdr3_aa: CASGLAGVIDTQYF
v_call: TRBV18; clone_size: many; j_call: TRBJ1-1; d_call: TRBD1; cdr3_nt: TGTGCCAGCTCAGCAAGACAGGGAAACACTGAAGCTTTCTTT; cdr3_aa: CASSARQGNTEAFF